This TCR beta chain was captured in a study of T cells in Graves' hyperthyroidism and ophthalmopathy. CDR1 is KGHDR, CDR2 SFDVKD, per germline. This CDR3 is 17 amino acids long. V lost 4 bases, J lost 2 bases, and 10 bases stayed unmatched. Regarding the study as a whole: Patients with ophthalmopathy were separated from those with stable hyperthyroidism by a 13 V-J model.

In this sample, this clonotype turned up many times. Its antigen is currently unknown. TCR beta CDR3 region amplification was performed from RNA transcripts. When the TCR CDR3 underwent first-round RT-PCR, the HTBI primer set was used. TCRdb itself ran the multiplex PCR reads through MiXCR, one entry per CDR3 protein. The repertoire holds around 300,000 distinct CDR3 sequences, with about an eighth as singletons. Specimen: blood. The gene calls are TRBV24-1 and TRBJ2-1; 7 bases line up with TRBD1. This clonotype was obtained from a woman in her thirties with Graves' hyperthyroidism that later progressed to Graves' ophthalmopathy. The CDR3 sequence is CATSESPETGTYNEQFF. CDR3 coding DNA: TGTGCCACCAGTGAGTCGCCTGAGACAGGGACCTACAATGAGCAGTTCTTC.